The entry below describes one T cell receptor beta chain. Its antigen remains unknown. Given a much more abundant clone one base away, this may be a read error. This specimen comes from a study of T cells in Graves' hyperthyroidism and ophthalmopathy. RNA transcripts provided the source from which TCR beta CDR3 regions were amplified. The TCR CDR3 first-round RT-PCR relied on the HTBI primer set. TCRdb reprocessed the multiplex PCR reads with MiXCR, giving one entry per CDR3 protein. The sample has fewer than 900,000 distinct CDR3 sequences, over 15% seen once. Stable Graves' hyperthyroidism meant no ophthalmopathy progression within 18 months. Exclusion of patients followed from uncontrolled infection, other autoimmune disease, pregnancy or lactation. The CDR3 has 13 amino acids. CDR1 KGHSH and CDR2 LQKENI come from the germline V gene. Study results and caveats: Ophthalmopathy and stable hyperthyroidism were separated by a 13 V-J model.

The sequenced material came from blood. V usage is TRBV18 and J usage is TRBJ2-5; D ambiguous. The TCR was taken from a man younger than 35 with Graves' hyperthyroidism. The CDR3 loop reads CDSSPAFQETQYF. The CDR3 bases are TGTGACAGCTCACCGGCATTCCAAGAGACCCAGTACTTC.